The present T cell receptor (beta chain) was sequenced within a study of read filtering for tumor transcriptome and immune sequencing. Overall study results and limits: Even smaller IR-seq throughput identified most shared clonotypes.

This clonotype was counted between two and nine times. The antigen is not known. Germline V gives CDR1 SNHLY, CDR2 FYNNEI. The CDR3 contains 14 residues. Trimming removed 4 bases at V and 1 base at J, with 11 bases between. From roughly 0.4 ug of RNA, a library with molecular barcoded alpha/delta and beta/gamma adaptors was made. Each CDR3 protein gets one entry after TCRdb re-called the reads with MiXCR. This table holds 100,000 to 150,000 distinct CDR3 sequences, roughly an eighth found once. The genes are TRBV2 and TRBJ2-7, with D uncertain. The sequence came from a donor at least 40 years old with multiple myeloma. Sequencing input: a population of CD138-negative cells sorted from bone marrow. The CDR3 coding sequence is TGTGCCAGCAGTGGATTTGGCGGATCCTACGAGCAGTACTTC. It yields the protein CASSGFGGSYEQYF. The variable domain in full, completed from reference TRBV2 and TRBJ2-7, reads EPEVTQTPSHQVTQMGQEVILRCVPISNHLYFYWYRQILGQKVEFLVSFYNNEISEKSEIFDDQFSVERPDGSNFTLKIRSTKLEDSAMYFCASSGFGGSYEQYFGPGTRLTVT.